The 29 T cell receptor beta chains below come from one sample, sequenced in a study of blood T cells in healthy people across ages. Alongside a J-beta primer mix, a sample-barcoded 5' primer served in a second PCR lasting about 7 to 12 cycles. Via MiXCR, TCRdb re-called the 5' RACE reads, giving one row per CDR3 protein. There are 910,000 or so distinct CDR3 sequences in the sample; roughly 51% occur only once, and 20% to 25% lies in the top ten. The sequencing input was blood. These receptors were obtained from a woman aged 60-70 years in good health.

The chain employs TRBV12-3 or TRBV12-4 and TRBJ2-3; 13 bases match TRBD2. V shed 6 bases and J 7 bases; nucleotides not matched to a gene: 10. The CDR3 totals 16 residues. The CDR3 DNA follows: TGTGCCAGCAGCCCGGGACTAGCGGGGCCTTTAAATACGCAGTATTTT. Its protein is CASSPGLAGPLNTQYF.

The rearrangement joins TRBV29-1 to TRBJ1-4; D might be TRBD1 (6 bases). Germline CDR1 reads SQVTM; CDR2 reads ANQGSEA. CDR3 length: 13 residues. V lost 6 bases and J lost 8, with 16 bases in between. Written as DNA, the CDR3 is TGCAGCGTCTGGACAGCTAAGGGGGAAAAACTGTTTTTT. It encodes CSVWTAKGEKLFF.

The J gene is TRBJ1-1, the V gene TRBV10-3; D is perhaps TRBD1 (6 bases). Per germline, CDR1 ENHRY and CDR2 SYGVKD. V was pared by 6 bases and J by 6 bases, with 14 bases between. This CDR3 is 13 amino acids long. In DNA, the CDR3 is TGTGCCATCAGGGGACAACCGGGCGCTGAAGCTTTCTTT. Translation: CAIRGQPGAEAFF.

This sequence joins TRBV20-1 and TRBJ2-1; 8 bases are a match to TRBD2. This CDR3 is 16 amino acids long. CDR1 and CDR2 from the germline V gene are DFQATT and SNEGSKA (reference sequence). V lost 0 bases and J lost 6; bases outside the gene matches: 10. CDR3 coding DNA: TGCAGTGCTAGAGAGGTAGGACTAGCAATAATCAATGAGCAGTTCTTC. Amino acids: CSAREVGLAIINEQFF.

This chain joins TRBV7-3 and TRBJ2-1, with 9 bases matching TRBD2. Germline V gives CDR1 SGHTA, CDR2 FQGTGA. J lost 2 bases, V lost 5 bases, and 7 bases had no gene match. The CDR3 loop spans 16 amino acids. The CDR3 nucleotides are TGTGCCAGCAGCCAGGGGCTAGCGGGAACCTACAATGAGCAGTTCTTC. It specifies CASSQGLAGTYNEQFF.

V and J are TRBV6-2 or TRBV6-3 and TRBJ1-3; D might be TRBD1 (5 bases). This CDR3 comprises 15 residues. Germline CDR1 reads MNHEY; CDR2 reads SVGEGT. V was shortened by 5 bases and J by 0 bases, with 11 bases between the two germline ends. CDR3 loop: CASSKDTYSGNTIYF. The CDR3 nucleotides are TGTGCCAGCAGTAAGGACACCTACTCTGGAAACACCATATATTTT.

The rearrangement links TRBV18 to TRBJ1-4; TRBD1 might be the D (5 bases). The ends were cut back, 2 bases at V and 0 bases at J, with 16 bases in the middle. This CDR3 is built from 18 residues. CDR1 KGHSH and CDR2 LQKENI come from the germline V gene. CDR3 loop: CASSPAKSGSATNEKLFF. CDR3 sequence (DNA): TGTGCCAGCTCACCAGCGAAATCAGGGTCTGCAACTAATGAAAAACTGTTTTTT.

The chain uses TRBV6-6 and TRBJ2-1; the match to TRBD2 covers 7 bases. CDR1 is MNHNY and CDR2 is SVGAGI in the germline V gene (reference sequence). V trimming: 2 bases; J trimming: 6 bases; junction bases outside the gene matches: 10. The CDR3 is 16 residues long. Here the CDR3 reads CASSYPAGVGGNEQFF. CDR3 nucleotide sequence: TGTGCCAGCAGTTACCCTGCGGGAGTAGGAGGCAATGAGCAGTTCTTC.

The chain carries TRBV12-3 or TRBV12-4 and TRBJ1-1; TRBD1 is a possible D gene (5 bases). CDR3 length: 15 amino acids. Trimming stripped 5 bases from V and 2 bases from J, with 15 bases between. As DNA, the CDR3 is TGTGCCAGCAGTCTACACCCGACAGTCAACACTGAAGCTTTCTTT. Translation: CASSLHPTVNTEAFF.

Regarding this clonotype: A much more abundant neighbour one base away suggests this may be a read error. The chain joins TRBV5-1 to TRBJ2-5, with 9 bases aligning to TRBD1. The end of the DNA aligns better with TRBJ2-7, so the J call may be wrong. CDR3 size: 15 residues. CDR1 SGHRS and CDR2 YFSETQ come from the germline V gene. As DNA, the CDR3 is TGCGCCGGCAGTTACCACCGGGACAGGGCCTACGAGCAGTACTTC. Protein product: CAGSYHRDRAYEQYF.

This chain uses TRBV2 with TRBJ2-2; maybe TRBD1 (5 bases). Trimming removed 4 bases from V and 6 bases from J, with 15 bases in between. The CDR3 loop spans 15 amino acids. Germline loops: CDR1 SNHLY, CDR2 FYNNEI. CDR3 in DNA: TGTGCCAGCAGTGGGTTCACGGTAGGGGCCGGGGAGCTGTTTTTT. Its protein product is CASSGFTVGAGELFF.

This chain's CDR3 is CASSVGARRVTTDTQYF. As DNA, the CDR3 is TGTGCCAGCAGCGTAGGGGCTCGGCGCGTGACCACAGATACGCAGTATTTT. The rearrangement links TRBV9 to TRBJ2-3, with D hard to call. Trimming removed 0 bases at V and 2 bases at J, with 16 bases between. The CDR3 loop spans 17 amino acids. CDR1 SGDLS and CDR2 YYNGEE come from the germline V gene.

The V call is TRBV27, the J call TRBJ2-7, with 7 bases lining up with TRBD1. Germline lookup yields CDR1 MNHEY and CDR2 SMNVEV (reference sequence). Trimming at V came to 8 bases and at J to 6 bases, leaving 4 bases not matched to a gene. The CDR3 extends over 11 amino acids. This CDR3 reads CASQQGPEQYF. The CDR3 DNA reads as TGTGCCAGCCAACAGGGGCCCGAGCAGTACTTC.

The CDR3 is CASSPGDSGSVTEQFF. In DNA, the CDR3 is TGCGCCAGCAGCCCGGGTGATAGCGGGAGTGTGACTGAGCAGTTCTTC. This chain uses TRBV4-1 with TRBJ2-1, with 9 nucleotides matching TRBD2. The CDR3 runs 16 residues. Trimming cost V 4 bases and J 9 bases; bases outside gene matches: 13. Germline CDR1 is MGHRA and CDR2 is YSYEKL.

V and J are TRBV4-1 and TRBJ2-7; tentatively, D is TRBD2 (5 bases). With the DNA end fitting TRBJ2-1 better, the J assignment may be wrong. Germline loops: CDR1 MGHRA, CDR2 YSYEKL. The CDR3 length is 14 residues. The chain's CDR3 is CASSRLQTSYEQFF. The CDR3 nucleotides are TGCGCCAGCAGCCGGCTCCAAACTAGTTATGAGCAGTTCTTC.

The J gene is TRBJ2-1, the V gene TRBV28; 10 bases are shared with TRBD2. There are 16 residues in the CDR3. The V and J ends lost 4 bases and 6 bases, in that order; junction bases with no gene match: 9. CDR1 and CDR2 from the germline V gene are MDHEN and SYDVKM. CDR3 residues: CASSWTLAGVGNEQFF. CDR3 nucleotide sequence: TGTGCCAGCAGTTGGACGCTAGCGGGAGTCGGCAATGAGCAGTTCTTC.

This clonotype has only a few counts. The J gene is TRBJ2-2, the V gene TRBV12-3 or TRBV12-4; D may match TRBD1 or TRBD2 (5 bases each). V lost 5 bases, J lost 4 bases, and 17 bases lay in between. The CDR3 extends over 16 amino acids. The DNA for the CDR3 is TGTGCCAGCAGTCCCGGGGCTCGGCGAGTCACCGGGGAGCTGTTTTTT. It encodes CASSPGARRVTGELFF.

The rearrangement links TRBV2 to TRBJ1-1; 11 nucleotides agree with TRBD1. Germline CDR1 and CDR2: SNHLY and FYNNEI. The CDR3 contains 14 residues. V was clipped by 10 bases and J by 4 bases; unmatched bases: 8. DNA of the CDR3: TGTGCCAACCCCGGGACAGGGGGTGTCACTGAAGCTTTCTTT. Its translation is CANPGTGGVTEAFF.

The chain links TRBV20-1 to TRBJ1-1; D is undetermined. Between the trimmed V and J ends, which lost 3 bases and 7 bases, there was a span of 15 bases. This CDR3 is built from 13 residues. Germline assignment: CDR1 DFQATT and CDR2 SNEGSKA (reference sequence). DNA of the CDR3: TGCAGTGCTAGGAGGACTGGACTGAATGAAGCTTTCTTT. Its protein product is CSARRTGLNEAFF.

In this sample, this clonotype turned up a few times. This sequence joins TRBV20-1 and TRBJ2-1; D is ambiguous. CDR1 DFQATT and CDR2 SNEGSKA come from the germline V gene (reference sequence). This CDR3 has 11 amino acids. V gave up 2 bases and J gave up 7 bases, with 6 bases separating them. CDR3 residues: CSARLENEQFF. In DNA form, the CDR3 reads TGCAGTGCTAGATTGGAGAATGAGCAGTTCTTC.

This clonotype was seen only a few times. The CDR3 protein is CASSNGLAGDNEQYF. In DNA form, the CDR3 reads TGCGCCAGCAGCAACGGACTAGCGGGAGACAATGAGCAGTACTTC. This chain uses TRBV5-1 with TRBJ2-5; TRBD2 matches 13 bases. This CDR3 region has 15 residues. Per the germline V gene, CDR1 is SGHRS and CDR2 is YFSETQ. V was clipped by 4 bases and J by 11 bases; unmatched bases: 11.

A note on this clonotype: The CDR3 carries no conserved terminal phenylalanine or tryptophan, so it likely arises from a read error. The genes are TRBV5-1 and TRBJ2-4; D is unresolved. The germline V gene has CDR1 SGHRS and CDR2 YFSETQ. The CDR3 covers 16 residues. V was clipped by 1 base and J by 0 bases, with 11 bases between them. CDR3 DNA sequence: TGCGCCAGCAGCTTGCGTTGGGGATTAGCCAAAAACATTCAGTACTGC. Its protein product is CASSLRWGLAKNIQYC.

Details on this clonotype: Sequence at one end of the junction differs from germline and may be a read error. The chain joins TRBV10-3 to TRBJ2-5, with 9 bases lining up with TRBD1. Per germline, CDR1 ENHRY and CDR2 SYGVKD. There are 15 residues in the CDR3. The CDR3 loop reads CAISDKTGGQETPYF. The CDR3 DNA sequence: TGTGCCATCAGTGATAAAACAGGGGGCCAAGAGACCCCGTACTTC.

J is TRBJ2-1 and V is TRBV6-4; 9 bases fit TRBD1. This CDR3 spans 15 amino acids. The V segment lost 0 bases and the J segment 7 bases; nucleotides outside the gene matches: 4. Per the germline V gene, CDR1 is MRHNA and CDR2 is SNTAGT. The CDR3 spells CASSDSTGGGNEQFF. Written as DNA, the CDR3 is TGTGCCAGCAGTGACTCGACAGGGGGTGGGAATGAGCAGTTCTTC.

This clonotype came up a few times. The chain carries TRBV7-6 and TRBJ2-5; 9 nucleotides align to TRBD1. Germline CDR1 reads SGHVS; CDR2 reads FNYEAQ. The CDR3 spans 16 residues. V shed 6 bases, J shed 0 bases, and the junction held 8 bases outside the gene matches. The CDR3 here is CASRNTGTGHQETQYF. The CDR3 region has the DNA TGTGCCAGCAGAAACACCGGGACAGGGCACCAAGAGACCCAGTACTTC.

The CDR3 bases are TGTGCCACCAGCAGAGATCGAGGATCCCAAGAGACCCAGTACTTC. It translates to CATSRDRGSQETQYF. The chain is built from TRBV15 and TRBJ2-5; D is ambiguous. The V gene's germline CDR1 is LNHNV and CDR2 YYDKDF (reference sequence). This CDR3 is built from 15 residues. The V and J ends lost 0 bases and 1 base respectively, with 9 bases between them.

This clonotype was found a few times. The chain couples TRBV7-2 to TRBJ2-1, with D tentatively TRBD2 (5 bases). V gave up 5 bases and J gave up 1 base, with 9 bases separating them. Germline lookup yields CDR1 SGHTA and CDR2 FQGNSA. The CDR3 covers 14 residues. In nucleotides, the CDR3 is TGTGCCAGCAGCGGAGACTATTCCTACAATGAGCAGTTCTTC. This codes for CASSGDYSYNEQFF.

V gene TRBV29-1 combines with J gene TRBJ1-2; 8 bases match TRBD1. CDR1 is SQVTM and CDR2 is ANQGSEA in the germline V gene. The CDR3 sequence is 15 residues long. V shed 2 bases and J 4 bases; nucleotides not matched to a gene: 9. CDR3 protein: CSVEITSGGGYGYTF. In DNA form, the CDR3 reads TGCAGCGTTGAAATTACGTCAGGGGGCGGCTATGGCTACACCTTC.

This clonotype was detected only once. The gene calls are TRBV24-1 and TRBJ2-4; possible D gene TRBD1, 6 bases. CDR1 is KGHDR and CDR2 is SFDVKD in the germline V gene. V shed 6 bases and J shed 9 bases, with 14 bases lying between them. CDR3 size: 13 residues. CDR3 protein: CATSTTGLGIQYF. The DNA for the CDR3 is TGTGCCACCAGTACGACAGGTCTGGGCATTCAGTACTTC.